This T cell receptor beta chain was identified in a study of PD-1 blockade in classical Hodgkin lymphoma. General study results and limits: Baseline diversity in complete responders resembled that of newly diagnosed patients.

Every patient had relapsed following autologous stem cell transplantation, and cohorts differed in brentuximab vedotin exposure. Germline V gene data show CDR1 as MNHEY and CDR2 as SVGAGI. This CDR3 has 13 residues. Trimming cost V 2 bases and J 6 bases, with 10 bases left between them. With regard to this clone: The antigen is not known.

Clones were read by immunoSEQ multiplex PCR, and TCRdb kept only the in-frame ones, dropping some. This table has 55,000 to 65,000 clones, over 75% appearing once. The genes are TRBV6-5 and TRBJ1-1; perhaps TRBD1 as D (6 bases). The sequenced sample was peripheral blood mononuclear cells (PBMCs), obtained at baseline. The TCR sequence derives from a human donor with classical Hodgkin lymphoma. CDR3 residues: CASSYVGGSEAFF. Written as DNA, the CDR3 is TGTGCCAGCAGTTACGTAGGGGGGTCTGAAGCTTTCTTT.